This TCR beta chain was sequenced for a study of blood T cell repertoires in COVID-19 (TCRdb year 2020). Context from the whole study: Samples from collaborators originated in the United States, Italy and Spain and spanned both the acute and convalescent phases of COVID-19. The prospective study material was composed of cDNA or gDNA derived from T cells, B-cell-depleted T cells, or PBMCs. The dataset comprised deeply sampled blood TCRbeta repertoires from subjects exposed to, actively infected with, or recovered from COVID-19. The repertoires were made available in a free public database intended to serve as a resource for research on the immune response to SARS-CoV-2. The samples were drawn from the first 160 participants of the ongoing ImmuneRACE study and from 1,254 subjects provided by 6 global collaborators. The sample metadata nearly always contained a de-identified subject ID, COVID-19 status, age in years and sex. Where HLA class I and class II types were available, the types were taken from metadata supplied by the sample provider, not from assay-based typing.

As regards this clone: Its antigen remains undetermined. Base qualities are missing; no much larger clone stands one base away.

General findings and caveats noted by the study authors: How much clinical and demographic metadata was included differed by source and by participant, and the metadata was provided uncurated.

The CDR3 runs 16 amino acids, cysteine and phenylalanine included. CDR3 DNA only is kept here, 48 bases in frame from base 1. V trim: 5 bases; J trim: 4 bases; unmatched bases: 9. Based on the germline V gene, the CDR1 and CDR2 sequences are SGHNT and YENEEA. The collaborating institutions used their own protocols to collect whole blood in K2EDTA tubes. Collaborator samples were shipped for TCRbeta analysis as frozen whole blood, isolated PBMCs, or DNA extracted from either sample type. TCRbeta CDR3 regions were amplified from genomic DNA by means of the immunoSEQ Assay, a bias-controlled multiplex PCR. The authors' analysis ran thus. The number of nucleated cells in each sample was estimated from the amplification of reference gene primers within the assay. To quantify the absolute abundance of each unique TCRbeta CDR3 rearrangement, sequence reads were collapsed and filtered. For each sample, productive Simpson clonality was calculated as the square root of Simpson's diversity index over productive rearrangements. This is the immuneACCESS table as TCRdb keeps it, with only in-frame sequences that have V and J called. A part of the clones is gone; compared with another copy, unresolved V genes explain less than half, and the rest is unexplained. V and J calls and clone size are given by that table; D and trimming were obtained from the DNA. The sample table shows 75,000 to 90,000 clones, and about nine tenths are seen once. The ten largest clones capture 1.9% of the sample.

What was sequenced was peripheral blood. Recombination linked TRBV11-3 to TRBJ2-3; the junction holds 10 bases that match TRBD2. The clonotype comes from a woman in her 50s in a cohort sampled during active COVID-19. The CDR3 protein sequence reads: CASSAPLAGVSDTQYF. The DNA sequence is given as TGTGCCAGCAGCGCCCCGCTAGCGGGAGTGTCAGATACGCAGTATTTT.